A single sample is the source of the 2 T cell receptor beta chains below, sequenced in a study of blood T cell repertoires in COVID-19. Produced via immunoSEQ multiplex PCR; TCRdb's table is partial and in-frame only. The table shows nearly 30,000 clones, with 89% occurring only once. The material sequenced was peripheral blood. Every receptor here comes from a human donor in a cohort sampled during active COVID-19.

The chain recombines TRBV29-1 with TRBJ2-1, with 8 positions matching TRBD2. The germline CDR1 and CDR2 sequences are SQVTM and ANQGSEA. This CDR3 spans 13 amino acids. V was pared by 4 bases and J by 5 bases, with 4 bases of the junction left unmatched. The CDR3 nucleotides are TGCAGCGTTGGACTAGCGAGCGACAATGAGCAGTTCTTC. Its protein product is CSVGLASDNEQFF.

The chain couples TRBV4-3 to TRBJ1-1; D gene uncertain. CDR1 and CDR2 (germline): LGHNA, YSLEER. The CDR3 length is 14 residues. Trimming left V 0 bases short and J 5 bases short, with 10 bases between. The CDR3 region has the DNA TGCGCCAGCAGCCAAGAGGTCAGGAAGACTGAAGCTTTCTTT. This sequence encodes CASSQEVRKTEAFF.